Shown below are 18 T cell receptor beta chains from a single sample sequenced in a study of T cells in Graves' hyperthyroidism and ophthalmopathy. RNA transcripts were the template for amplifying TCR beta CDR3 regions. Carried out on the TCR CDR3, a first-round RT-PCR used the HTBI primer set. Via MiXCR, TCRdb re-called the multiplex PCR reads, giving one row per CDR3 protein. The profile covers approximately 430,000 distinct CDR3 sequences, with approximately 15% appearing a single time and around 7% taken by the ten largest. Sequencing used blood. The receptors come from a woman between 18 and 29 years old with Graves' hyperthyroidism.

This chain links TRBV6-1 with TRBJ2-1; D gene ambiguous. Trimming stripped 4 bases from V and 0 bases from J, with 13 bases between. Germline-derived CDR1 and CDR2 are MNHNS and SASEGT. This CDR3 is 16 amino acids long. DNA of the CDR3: TGTGCCAGCAGTGGACGGACGGCCCTCTCCTACAATGAGCAGTTCTTC. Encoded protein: CASSGRTALSYNEQFF.

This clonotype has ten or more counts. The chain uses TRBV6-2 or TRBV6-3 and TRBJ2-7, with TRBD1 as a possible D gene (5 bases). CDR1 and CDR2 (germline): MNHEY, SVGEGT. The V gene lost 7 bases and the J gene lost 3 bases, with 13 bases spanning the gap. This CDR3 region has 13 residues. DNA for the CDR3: TGTGCCAGCACCCGAAAGGGGTACTACGAGCAGTACTTC. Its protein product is CASTRKGYYEQYF.

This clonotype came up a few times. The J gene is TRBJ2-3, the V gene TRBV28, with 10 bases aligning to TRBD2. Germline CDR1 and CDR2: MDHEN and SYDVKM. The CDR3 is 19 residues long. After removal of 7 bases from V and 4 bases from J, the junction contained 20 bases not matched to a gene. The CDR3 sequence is CASTPLGASGGRGADTQYF. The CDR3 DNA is TGTGCCAGCACCCCCCTTGGGGCTAGCGGGGGCCGGGGGGCAGATACGCAGTATTTT.

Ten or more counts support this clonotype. The CDR3 DNA reads as TGCGCCAGCAGCTTCGGACTAGGTCGTGAGCAGTTCTTC. Translated: CASSFGLGREQFF. V and J are TRBV5-1 and TRBJ2-1; TRBD2 agrees at 7 bases. CDR3 size: 13 residues. Germline V lookup: CDR1 SGHRS, CDR2 YFSETQ. Losses at the gene ends were 2 bases for V and 9 bases for J; bases not matched to a gene: 5.

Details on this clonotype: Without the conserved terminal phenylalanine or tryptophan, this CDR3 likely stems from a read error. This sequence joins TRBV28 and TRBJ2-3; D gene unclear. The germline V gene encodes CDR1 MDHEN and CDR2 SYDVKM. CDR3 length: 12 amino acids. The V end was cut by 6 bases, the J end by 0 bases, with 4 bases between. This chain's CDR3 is CASSLSTDTQYL. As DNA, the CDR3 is TGTGCCAGCAGCTTGAGCACAGATACGCAGTATCTT.

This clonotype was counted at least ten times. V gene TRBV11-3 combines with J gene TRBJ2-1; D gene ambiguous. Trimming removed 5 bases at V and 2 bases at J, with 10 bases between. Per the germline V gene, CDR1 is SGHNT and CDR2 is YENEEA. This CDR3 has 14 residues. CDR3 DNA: TGTGCCAGCAGCCCAACCGGGCCCTACAATGAGCAGTTCTTC. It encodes CASSPTGPYNEQFF.

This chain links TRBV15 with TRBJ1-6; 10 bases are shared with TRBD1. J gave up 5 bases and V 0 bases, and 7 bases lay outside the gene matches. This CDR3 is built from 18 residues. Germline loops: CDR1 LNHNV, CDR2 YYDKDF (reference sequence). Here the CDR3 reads CATSRDSEDRGDNSPLHF. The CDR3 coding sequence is TGTGCCACCAGCAGAGACTCGGAGGACAGGGGGGATAATTCACCCCTCCACTTT.

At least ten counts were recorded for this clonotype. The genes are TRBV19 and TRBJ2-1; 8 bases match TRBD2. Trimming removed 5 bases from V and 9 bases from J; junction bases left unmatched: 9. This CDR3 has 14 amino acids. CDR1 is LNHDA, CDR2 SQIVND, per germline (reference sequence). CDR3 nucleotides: TGTGCCAGTAGTCCCTCCGCTCGGGGGGGTGAGCAGTTCTTC. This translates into CASSPSARGGEQFF.

The CDR3 coding sequence is TGTGCCAGCAGCCAAGATGGGGATTCGAGAGGTTCTAATGGCTACACCTTC. It codes for CASSQDGDSRGSNGYTF. This chain links TRBV4-2 with TRBJ1-2; no clear D gene. CDR3 length: 17 residues. V was cut by 0 bases and J by 6 bases, with 20 bases left in between. Germline assignment: CDR1 LGHNA and CDR2 YNFKEQ.

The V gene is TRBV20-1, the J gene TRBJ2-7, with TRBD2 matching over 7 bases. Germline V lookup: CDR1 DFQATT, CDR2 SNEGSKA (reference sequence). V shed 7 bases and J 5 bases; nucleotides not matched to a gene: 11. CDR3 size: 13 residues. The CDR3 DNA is TGCAGTGGGGGGGGACTCTCGTACCACGAGCAGTACTTC. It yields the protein CSGGGLSYHEQYF.

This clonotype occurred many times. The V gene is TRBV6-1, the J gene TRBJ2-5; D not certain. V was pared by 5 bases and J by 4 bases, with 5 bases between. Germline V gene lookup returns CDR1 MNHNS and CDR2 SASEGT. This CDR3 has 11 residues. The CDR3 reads CASSYGETQYF. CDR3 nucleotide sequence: TGTGCCAGCAGTTACGGAGAGACCCAGTACTTC.

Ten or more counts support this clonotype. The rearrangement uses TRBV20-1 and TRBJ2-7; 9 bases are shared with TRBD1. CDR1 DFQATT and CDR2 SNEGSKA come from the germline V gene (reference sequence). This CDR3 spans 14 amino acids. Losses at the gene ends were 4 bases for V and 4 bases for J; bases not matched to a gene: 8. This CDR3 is CSAIPQDRGYEQYF. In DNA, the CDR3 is TGCAGTGCTATCCCTCAGGACAGGGGATACGAGCAGTACTTC.

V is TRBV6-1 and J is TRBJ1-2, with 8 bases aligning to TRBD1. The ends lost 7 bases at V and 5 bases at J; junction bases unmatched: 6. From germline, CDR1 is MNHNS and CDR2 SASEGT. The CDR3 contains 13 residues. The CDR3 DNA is TGTGCCAGCAAGGGACAGGAAACGTATGGCTACACCTTC. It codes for CASKGQETYGYTF.

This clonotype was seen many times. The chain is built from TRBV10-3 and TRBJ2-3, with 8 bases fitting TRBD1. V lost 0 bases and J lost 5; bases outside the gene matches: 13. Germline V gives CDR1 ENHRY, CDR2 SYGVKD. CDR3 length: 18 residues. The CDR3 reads CAISESGDGQGLRDTQYF. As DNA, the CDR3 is TGTGCCATCAGTGAGTCGGGCGATGGACAGGGATTGCGAGATACGCAGTATTTT.

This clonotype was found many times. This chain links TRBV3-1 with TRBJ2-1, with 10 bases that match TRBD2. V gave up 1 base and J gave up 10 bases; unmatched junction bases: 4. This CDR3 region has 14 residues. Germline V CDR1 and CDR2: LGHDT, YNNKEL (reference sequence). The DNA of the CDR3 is TGTGCCAGCAGCCAAGGACTAGCGGGTGGCGAGCAGTTCTTC. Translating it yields CASSQGLAGGEQFF.

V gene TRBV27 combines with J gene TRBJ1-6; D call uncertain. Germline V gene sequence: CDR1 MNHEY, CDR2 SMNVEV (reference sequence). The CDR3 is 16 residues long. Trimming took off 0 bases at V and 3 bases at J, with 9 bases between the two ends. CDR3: CASSLSGRRYNSPLHF. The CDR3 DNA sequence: TGTGCCAGCAGTTTATCGGGCCGTCGCTATAATTCACCCCTCCACTTT.

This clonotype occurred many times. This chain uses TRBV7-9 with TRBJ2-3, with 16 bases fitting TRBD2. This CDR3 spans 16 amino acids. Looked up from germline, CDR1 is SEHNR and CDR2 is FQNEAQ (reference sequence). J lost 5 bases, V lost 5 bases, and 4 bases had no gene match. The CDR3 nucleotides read TGTGCCAGCAGCGCCGGGACTAGCGGGAGGGGAGATACGCAGTATTTT. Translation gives CASSAGTSGRGDTQYF.

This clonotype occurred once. The CDR3 here is CSVAREANYGYTF. The CDR3 DNA reads as TGCAGCGTTGCCCGGGAAGCTAACTATGGCTACACCTTC. The J gene is TRBJ1-2, the V gene TRBV29-1; D remains unclear. The CDR3 totals 13 residues. Germline assignment: CDR1 SQVTM and CDR2 ANQGSEA. Trimming took off 4 bases at V and 0 bases at J, with 9 bases between the two ends.